The source of this T cell receptor beta chain is a study of CD8 T cells in Susac syndrome. V was cut by 0 bases and J by 5 bases, with 8 bases left in between. From germline, CDR1 is MNHEY and CDR2 SMNVEV (reference sequence). CDR3 length equals 14 residues. Sequencing of TCR beta was performed on blood CD8+ T cells and on blood CD4+ T cells. Multiple sclerosis controls were treatment-naive patients with stable or active relapsing-remitting disease. When the RNA was reverse transcribed, random hexamers were used with an input of roughly 0.5 to 1 ug. Using its own MiXCR run on the immunoSEQ multiplex PCR reads, TCRdb lists one record per CDR3 protein. The sample yields about 280,000 distinct CDR3 sequences, roughly 85% seen once.

The sequenced sample was CD8+ T cells from PBMCs. The clonotype originates from a human donor with multiple sclerosis. The V call is TRBV27, the J call TRBJ2-1, with D tentatively TRBD1 (5 bases). DNA of the CDR3: TGTGCCAGCAGTTTATCGGTAGGGGACAATGAGCAGTTCTTC. This codes for CASSLSVGDNEQFF.